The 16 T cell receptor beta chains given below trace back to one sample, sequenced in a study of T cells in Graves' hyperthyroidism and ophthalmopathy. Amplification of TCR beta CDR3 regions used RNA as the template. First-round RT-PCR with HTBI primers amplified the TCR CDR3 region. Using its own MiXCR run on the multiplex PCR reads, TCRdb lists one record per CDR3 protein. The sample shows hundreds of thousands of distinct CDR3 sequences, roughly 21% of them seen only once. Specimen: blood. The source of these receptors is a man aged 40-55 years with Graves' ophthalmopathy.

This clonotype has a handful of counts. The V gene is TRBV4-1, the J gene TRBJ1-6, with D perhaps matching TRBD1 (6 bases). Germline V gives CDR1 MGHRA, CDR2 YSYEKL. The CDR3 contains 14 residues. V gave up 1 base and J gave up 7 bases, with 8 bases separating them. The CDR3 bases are TGCGCCAGCAGCCAAGGGGGGCCGAATTCACCCCTCCACTTT. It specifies CASSQGGPNSPLHF.

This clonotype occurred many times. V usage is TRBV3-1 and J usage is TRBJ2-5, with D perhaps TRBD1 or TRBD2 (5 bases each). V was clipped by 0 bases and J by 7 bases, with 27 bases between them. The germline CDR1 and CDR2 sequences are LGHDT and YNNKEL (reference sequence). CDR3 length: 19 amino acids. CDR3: CASSQDLVGGSWMRGTQYF. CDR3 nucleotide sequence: TGTGCCAGCAGCCAAGATCTTGTTGGTGGGAGTTGGATGAGGGGGACCCAGTACTTC.

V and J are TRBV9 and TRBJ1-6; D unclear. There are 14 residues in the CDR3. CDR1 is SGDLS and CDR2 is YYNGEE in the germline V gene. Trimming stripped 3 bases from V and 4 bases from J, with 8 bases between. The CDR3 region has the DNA TGTGCCAGCAGCGCCCCTGGATATAATTCACCCCTCCACTTT. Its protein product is CASSAPGYNSPLHF.

CDR3 DNA: TGTGCCAGCTCACCACAGGGACTGGAAACCTACGAGCAGTACTTC. This sequence encodes CASSPQGLETYEQYF. The genes are TRBV18 and TRBJ2-7; D may be TRBD2 (6 bases). V gave up 1 base and J gave up 2 bases, with 12 bases separating them. The V gene's germline CDR1 is KGHSH and CDR2 LQKENI. This CDR3 is built from 15 residues.

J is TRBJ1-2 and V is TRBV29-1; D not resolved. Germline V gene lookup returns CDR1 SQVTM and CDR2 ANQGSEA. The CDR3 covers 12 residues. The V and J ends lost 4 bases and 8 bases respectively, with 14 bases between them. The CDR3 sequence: CSVGAPAFGYTF. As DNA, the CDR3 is TGCAGCGTTGGGGCCCCAGCTTTCGGCTACACCTTC.

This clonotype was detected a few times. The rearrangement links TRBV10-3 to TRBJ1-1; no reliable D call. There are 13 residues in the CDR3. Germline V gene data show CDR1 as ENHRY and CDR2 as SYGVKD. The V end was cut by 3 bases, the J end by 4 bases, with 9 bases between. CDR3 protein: CAISDVDFTEAFF. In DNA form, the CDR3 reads TGTGCCATCAGTGATGTCGACTTCACTGAAGCTTTCTTT.

The CDR3 loop reads CASSPQDSGPLGNTIYF. The CDR3 nucleotides are TGTGCCAGCTCACCGCAGGACAGTGGGCCTTTGGGAAACACCATATATTTT. J is TRBJ1-3 and V is TRBV18, with D tentatively TRBD1 (6 bases). V was clipped by 3 bases and J by 4 bases, with 19 bases between them. Germline V CDR1 and CDR2: KGHSH, LQKENI. The CDR3 is made up of 17 amino acids.

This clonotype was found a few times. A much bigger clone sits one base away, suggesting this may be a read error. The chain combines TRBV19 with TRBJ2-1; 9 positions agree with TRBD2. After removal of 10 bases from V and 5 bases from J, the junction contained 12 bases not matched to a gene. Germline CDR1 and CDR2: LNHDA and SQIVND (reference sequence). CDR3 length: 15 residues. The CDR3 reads CANRGIAGANNEQFF. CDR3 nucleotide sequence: TGTGCCAATAGGGGCATAGCGGGAGCTAACAATGAGCAGTTCTTC.

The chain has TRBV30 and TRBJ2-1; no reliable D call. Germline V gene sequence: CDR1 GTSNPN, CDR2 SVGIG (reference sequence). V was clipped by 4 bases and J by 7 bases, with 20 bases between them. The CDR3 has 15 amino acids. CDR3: CAWIPPQSFINEQFF. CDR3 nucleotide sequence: TGTGCCTGGATCCCTCCTCAGAGTTTTATAAATGAGCAGTTCTTC.

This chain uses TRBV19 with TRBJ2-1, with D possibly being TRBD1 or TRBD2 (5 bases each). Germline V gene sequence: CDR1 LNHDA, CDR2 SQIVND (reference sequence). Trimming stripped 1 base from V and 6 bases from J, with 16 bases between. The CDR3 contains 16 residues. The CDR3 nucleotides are TGTGCCAGTAGTATAGTAATGGGGGTAGCCGTCAATGAGCAGTTCTTC. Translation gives CASSIVMGVAVNEQFF.

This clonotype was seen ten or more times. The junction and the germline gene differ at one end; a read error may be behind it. The DNA for the CDR3 is TGTGCCAGCAGCGTAGCGGGAGGGCAAAACAATGAGCAGTTCTTC. Amino acids: CASSVAGGQNNEQFF. This rearrangement joins TRBV7-6 to TRBJ2-1; 11 nucleotides align to TRBD2. CDR1 is SGHVS, CDR2 FNYEAQ, per germline. The CDR3 length is 15 residues.

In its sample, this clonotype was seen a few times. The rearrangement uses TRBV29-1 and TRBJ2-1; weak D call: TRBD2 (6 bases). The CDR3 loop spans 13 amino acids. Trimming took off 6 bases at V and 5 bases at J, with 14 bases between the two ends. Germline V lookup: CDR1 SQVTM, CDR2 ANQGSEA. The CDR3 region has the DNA TGCAGCGTGGGGGGACCTGTTGACAATGAGCAGTTCTTC. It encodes CSVGGPVDNEQFF.

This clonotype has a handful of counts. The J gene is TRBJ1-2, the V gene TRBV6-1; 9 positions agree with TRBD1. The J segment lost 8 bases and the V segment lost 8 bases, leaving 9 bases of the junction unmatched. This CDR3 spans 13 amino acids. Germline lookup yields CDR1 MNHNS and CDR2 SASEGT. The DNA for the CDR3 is TGTGCCAGCTCCGGGACAGGGATCAGCGGCTACACCTTC. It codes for CASSGTGISGYTF.

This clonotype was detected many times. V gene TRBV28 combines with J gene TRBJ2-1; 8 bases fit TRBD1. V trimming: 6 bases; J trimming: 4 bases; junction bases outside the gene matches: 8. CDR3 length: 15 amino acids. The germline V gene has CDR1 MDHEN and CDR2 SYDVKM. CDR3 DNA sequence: TGTGCCAGCAGCCAAGCAGGGGGCGTATACAATGAGCAGTTCTTC. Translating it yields CASSQAGGVYNEQFF.

The CDR3 is CSARNPRSTSYNSPLHF. The CDR3, as DNA: TGCAGTGCTAGAAACCCTCGGAGCACCTCCTATAATTCACCCCTCCACTTT. The chain recombines TRBV20-1 with TRBJ1-6; D unclear. The V end lost 2 bases, the J end lost 0 bases, and 14 bases lay between the germline ends. CDR1 and CDR2 (germline): DFQATT, SNEGSKA (reference sequence). CDR3 length equals 17 residues.

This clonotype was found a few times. The CDR3 DNA sequence: TGTGCCAGCAGCTTCGAACAGGGGGGTTACGAGCAGTACTTC. Translating gives CASSFEQGGYEQYF. This rearrangement joins TRBV13 to TRBJ2-7; 8 bases are shared with TRBD1. The V gene's germline CDR1 is PRHDT and CDR2 FYEKMQ (reference sequence). CDR3 length: 14 amino acids. V dropped 3 bases and J dropped 4; count of bases not matched to a gene: 5.